This T cell receptor beta chain came from a study of blood T cell repertoires in COVID-19. Study in general: The study drew acute and convalescent COVID-19 samples from the United States, Italy and Spain. Nucleic acid was either cDNA or gDNA, and it came from T cells, B-cell-depleted T cells, or PBMCs.

Trimming left V 3 bases short and J 5 bases short, with 7 bases between. This CDR3 has 11 residues. Germline CDR1 reads GTSNPN; CDR2 reads SVGIG (reference sequence). Under the authors' procedure: Scientists estimated how many nucleated cells there were by amplifying reference gene primers. Assay: immunoSEQ multiplex PCR; the TCRdb copy retains only in-frame clones and omits some. V and J calls and clone size are as listed in that table; D and trimming were resolved from the DNA. The sample shows about 310,000 clones, about 90% of them seen only once. The source material was peripheral blood. This rearrangement joins TRBV30 to TRBJ2-5; no definite D call. This receptor was taken from a woman aged 45 to 65 who had recovered from COVID-19. CDR3 DNA: TGTGCCTGGAGCCCAATGGAGACCCAGTACTTC. This translates into CAWSPMETQYF.